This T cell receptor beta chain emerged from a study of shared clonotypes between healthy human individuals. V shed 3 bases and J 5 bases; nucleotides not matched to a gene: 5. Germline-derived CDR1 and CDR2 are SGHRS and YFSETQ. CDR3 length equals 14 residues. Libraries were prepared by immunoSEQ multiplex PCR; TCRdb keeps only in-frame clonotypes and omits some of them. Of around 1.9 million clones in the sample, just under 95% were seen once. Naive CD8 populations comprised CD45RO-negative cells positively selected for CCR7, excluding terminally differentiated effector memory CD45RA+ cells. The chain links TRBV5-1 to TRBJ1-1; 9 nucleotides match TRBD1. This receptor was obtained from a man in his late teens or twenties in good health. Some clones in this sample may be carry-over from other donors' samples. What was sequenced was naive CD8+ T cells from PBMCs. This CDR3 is CASSSGQGRTEAFF. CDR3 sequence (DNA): TGCGCCAGCAGCTCGGGACAGGGAAGGACTGAAGCTTTCTTT.